This note documents a single T cell receptor (beta chain) sequence. As yet, its antigen is unknown. There were TCR beta CDR3 regions amplified from RNA transcripts. In the first-round RT-PCR of the TCR CDR3, the HTBI primer set was used. TCRdb recomputed calls from the multiplex PCR reads with MiXCR, one row per CDR3 protein. The profile covers approximately 700,000 distinct CDR3 sequences, with 45% appearing a single time and less than 9% taken by the ten largest. The entry originates in a study of T cells in Graves' hyperthyroidism and ophthalmopathy. Study-level findings and limits: With a median lead of approximately 6.4 months before onset, the model predicted ophthalmopathy.

The CDR3 sequence is 15 residues long. V was clipped by 4 bases and J by 4 bases, with 16 bases between them. Looked up from germline, CDR1 is ENHRY and CDR2 is SYGVKD. The chain couples TRBV10-3 to TRBJ1-1, with a weak D call TRBD1 (5 bases). This clonotype originated in an adult man with Graves' disease, either hyperthyroidism or ophthalmopathy (not recorded which). The sample comprised peripheral blood or thyroid tissue (not recorded which). The CDR3 nucleotides read TGTGCCATCAGTGGAGGGGACGGGGGAAGCACTGAAGCTTTCTTT. This encodes CAISGGDGGSTEAFF.